The rows below give T cell receptor delta chains drawn from one sample of a study of Vδ1+ human thymocytes. With CATT, TCRdb re-called clones from the multiplex PCR reads. There are about 73,000 delta-chain clones in the sample; about 30% occur only once, and roughly 0.26% lies in the top ten. Material for sequencing was Vdelta1+ gamma-delta thymocytes from the thymus. The receptors shown here come from a boy under two years old who had congenital heart surgery. CDR3s include the opening cysteine and the closing phenylalanine or tryptophan. The D gene is left open where the match is weak. Clone size is given for some rows only: seen once, a few or many times, or a class if the clone is expanded.

v_call: TRDV2; d_call: NA; clone_size: NA; cdr3_length: 13; j_call: TRDJ1; cdr3_aa: CATAVPYTDKLIF; cdr3_nt: TGTGCCACCGCGGTACCGTACACCGATAAACTCATCTTT
v_call: TRDV2; d_call: TRDD3; clone_size: NA; cdr3_length: 16; j_call: TRDJ1; cdr3_aa: CATGPWGIPRPDKLIF; cdr3_nt: TGTGCCACCGGACCTTGGGGGATACCCCGTCCGGATAAACTCATCTTT
v_call: TRDV1; d_call: TRDD3; clone_size: NA; cdr3_length: 17; j_call: TRDJ1; cdr3_aa: CALPPFPSTGGTDKLIF; cdr3_nt: TGTGCTCTCCCCCCCTTCCCTTCTACTGGGGGAACCGATAAACTCATCTTT
v_call: TRDV1; d_call: TRDD3; clone_size: NA; cdr3_length: 23; j_call: TRDJ1; cdr3_aa: CALGELLLPLNTGGFDEHDKLIF; cdr3_nt: TGTGCTCTTGGGGAACTCCTACTGCCCTTAAATACTGGGGGATTCGATGAACACGATAAACTCATCTTT
v_call: TRDV1; d_call: TRDD3; clone_size: NA; cdr3_length: 22; j_call: TRDJ1; cdr3_aa: CALGELEKSLKLGDAYTDKLIF; cdr3_nt: TGTGCTCTTGGGGAATTAGAAAAATCGCTCAAACTGGGGGACGCGTACACCGATAAACTCATCTTT
v_call: TRDV1; d_call: NA; clone_size: NA; cdr3_length: 20; j_call: TRDJ1; cdr3_aa: CALGEHAREGGTYNTDKLIF; cdr3_nt: TGTGCTCTTGGGGAACACGCCCGTGAGGGTGGGACTTATAACACCGATAAACTCATCTTT
v_call: TRDV1; d_call: NA; clone_size: few; cdr3_length: 18; j_call: TRDJ1; cdr3_aa: CALGIPTLLRTETDKLIF; cdr3_nt: TGTGCTCTTGGGATACCTACGCTCCTTCGTACTGAGACCGATAAACTCATCTTT
v_call: TRDV1; d_call: TRDD3; clone_size: NA; cdr3_length: 20; j_call: TRDJ1; cdr3_aa: CALGELILGYWGSYTDKLIF; cdr3_nt: TGTGCTCTTGGGGAACTTATTTTGGGGTACTGGGGATCGTACACCGATAAACTCATCTTT
v_call: TRDV2; d_call: NA; clone_size: few; cdr3_length: 15; j_call: TRDJ1; cdr3_aa: CACEPTPPYTDKLIF; cdr3_nt: TGTGCCTGTGAGCCTACTCCCCCATACACCGATAAACTCATCTTT
v_call: TRDV1; d_call: NA; clone_size: few; cdr3_length: 15; j_call: TRDJ2; cdr3_aa: CALGAPGEIAAQLFF; cdr3_nt: TGTGCTCTTGGGGCTCCCGGGGAGATAGCAGCACAACTCTTCTTT
v_call: TRDV1; d_call: TRDD3; clone_size: NA; cdr3_length: 16; j_call: TRDJ1; cdr3_aa: CALRLGDTVDTDKLIF; cdr3_nt: TGTGCTCTTAGACTGGGGGATACGGTGGACACCGATAAACTCATCTTT
v_call: TRDV1; d_call: NA; clone_size: NA; cdr3_length: 17; j_call: TRDJ1; cdr3_aa: CALGELGTRIRLDKLIF; cdr3_nt: TGTGCTCTTGGGGAACTTGGGACACGCATACGGTTAGATAAACTCATCTTT
v_call: TRDV1; d_call: TRDD3; clone_size: NA; cdr3_length: 25; j_call: TRDJ1; cdr3_aa: CALGVPTKGLSYRNWGDTRSDKLIF; cdr3_nt: TGTGCTCTTGGGGTCCCAACAAAGGGACTTTCCTACAGAAACTGGGGGGATACAAGGAGCGATAAACTCATCTTT
v_call: TRDV1; d_call: TRDD2; clone_size: few; cdr3_length: 20; j_call: TRDJ1; cdr3_aa: CALGAAIPLPTRVDENKLIF; cdr3_nt: TGTGCTCTTGGGGCGGCAATTCCCCTTCCTACAAGGGTAGACGAGAATAAACTCATCTTT
v_call: TRDV1; d_call: TRDD3; clone_size: few; cdr3_length: 22; j_call: TRDJ1; cdr3_aa: CALGTQYPPRLTGEGNTDKLIF; cdr3_nt: TGTGCTCTTGGGACCCAATACCCCCCTCGGTTGACTGGGGAAGGGAACACCGATAAACTCATCTTT